The 14 T cell receptor beta chains below come from one sample, sequenced in a study of cytomegalovirus exposure and HLA in healthy donors. The PCR was carried out with 60 Vbeta primers and 13 Jbeta primers. Sequencing used immunoSEQ multiplex PCR; TCRdb keeps in-frame clones, though not all of them. Among fewer than 95,000 clones listed, about 70% were seen once. Sequenced: PBMCs. Source of these receptors: a man in his forties or fifties in good health and CMV-seronegative.

The V and J genes are TRBV2 and TRBJ1-5; TRBD1 is a possible D gene (5 bases). The germline V and J ends were trimmed by 6 bases and 3 bases, with 9 bases remaining between them. CDR1 and CDR2 (germline): SNHLY, FYNNEI. The CDR3 totals 13 residues. The CDR3 region is CASRDSDNQPQHF. In DNA, the CDR3 is TGTGCCAGCAGAGACAGTGACAATCAGCCCCAGCATTTT.

This chain uses TRBV6-6 with TRBJ1-2; D unclear. This CDR3 comprises 12 residues. Looked up from germline, CDR1 is MNHNY and CDR2 is SVGAGI (reference sequence). The V end lost 8 bases, the J end lost 1 base, and 8 bases lay between the germline ends. The CDR3 nucleotides are TGTGCCAGCCGCGGGAGTAACTATGGCTACACCTTC. Translated: CASRGSNYGYTF.

This chain joins TRBV7-2 and TRBJ2-7; D ambiguous. CDR1 is SGHTA and CDR2 is FQGNSA in the germline V gene. Trimming stripped 0 bases from V and 0 bases from J, with 6 bases between. This CDR3 is built from 14 residues. CDR3 bases: TGTGCCAGCAGCTTAGCCTTGAGCTCCTACGAGCAGTACTTC. Translation gives CASSLALSSYEQYF.

A few counts support this clone. The J gene is TRBJ1-4, the V gene TRBV4-1; D gene uncertain. This CDR3 is 12 amino acids long. V lost 3 bases and J lost 12, with 11 bases in between. From germline, CDR1 is MGHRA and CDR2 YSYEKL. Written as DNA, the CDR3 is TGCGCCAGCAGCCACCCCGGGAGCCAACTGTTTTTT. Amino acid sequence: CASSHPGSQLFF.

This chain connects TRBV19 to TRBJ1-4; D might be TRBD1 (6 bases). Trimming pared 4 bases from V and 8 bases from J, leaving 11 bases between. The CDR3 is 13 residues long. Germline CDR1 reads LNHDA; CDR2 reads SQIVND (reference sequence). The CDR3 bases are TGTGCCAGTAGTACGGACAGCGGAGAAAAACTGTTTTTT. It specifies CASSTDSGEKLFF.

The chain employs TRBV5-1 and TRBJ2-1, with 12 positions matching TRBD2. There are 16 residues in the CDR3. Germline V gene sequence: CDR1 SGHRS, CDR2 YFSETQ. After removal of 1 base from V and 9 bases from J, the junction contained 8 bases not matched to a gene. The CDR3 DNA follows: TGCGCCAGCAGCTTGTCGGCTAGCGGGGGGGCTGGTGAGCAGTTCTTC. Translating it yields CASSLSASGGAGEQFF.

J is TRBJ2-1 and V is TRBV27; D uncertain. Per germline, CDR1 MNHEY and CDR2 SMNVEV (reference sequence). The CDR3 runs 13 residues. The V gene lost 4 bases and the J gene lost 2 bases, with 6 bases spanning the gap. The CDR3 coding sequence is TGTGCCAGCAGTTCTGTTACCTACAATGAGCAGTTCTTC. As protein: CASSSVTYNEQFF.

This clone turned up a few times. The chain couples TRBV6-5 to TRBJ1-1; D is ambiguous. V was shortened by 7 bases and J by 1 base, with 16 bases between the two germline ends. The CDR3 runs to 15 residues. Germline values: CDR1 MNHEY, CDR2 SVGAGI. Here the CDR3 reads CASTSRTTWNTEAFF. In DNA form, the CDR3 reads TGTGCCAGCACCTCACGGACTACCTGGAACACTGAAGCTTTCTTT.

The chain combines TRBV4-1 with TRBJ2-2; 7 bases are shared with TRBD1. Trimming removed 2 bases from V and 12 bases from J; junction bases left unmatched: 12. The CDR3 is made up of 15 amino acids. CDR1 MGHRA and CDR2 YSYEKL come from the germline V gene. DNA of the CDR3: TGCGCCAGCAGCCAAACAGGGGCCACCTCGGGGAAGCTGTTTTTT. Protein product: CASSQTGATSGKLFF.

The chain uses TRBV10-2 and TRBJ1-4; 7 bases are a match to TRBD1. The V gene's germline CDR1 is WSHSY and CDR2 SAAADI. The junction had 16 bases not matched to a gene; V was cut back by 4 bases and J by 8 bases. The CDR3 is 17 amino acids. DNA of the CDR3: TGCGCCAGCAGTGCTCCGGGCCGACAGGGCTTCGGGGAAAAACTGTTTTTT. Amino acid sequence: CASSAPGRQGFGEKLFF.

The CDR3 nucleotides are TGTGCCAGCAGCTTAGAATTGGGGGGTTCACCCCTCCACTTT. As protein: CASSLELGGSPLHF. The rearrangement uses TRBV7-9 and TRBJ1-6; possible D gene TRBD1, 5 bases. The CDR3 loop spans 14 amino acids. V was clipped by 1 base and J by 9 bases, with 10 bases between them. In germline, CDR1 is SEHNR, CDR2 FQNEAQ (reference sequence).

The chain links TRBV19 to TRBJ1-1, with D possibly matching TRBD1 (6 bases). V gave up 4 bases and J gave up 0 bases, with 21 bases separating them. The CDR3 sequence is 18 residues long. In germline, CDR1 is LNHDA, CDR2 SQIVND (reference sequence). Here the CDR3 reads CASSRTRQVGHMNTEAFF. Here the CDR3 DNA reads TGTGCCAGTAGTAGAACACGACAGGTAGGACATATGAACACTGAAGCTTTCTTT.

The V and J genes are TRBV15 and TRBJ1-2, with D perhaps matching TRBD1 (6 bases). V was cut by 2 bases and J by 0 bases, with 10 bases left in between. CDR3 length equals 15 residues. Germline V gene data show CDR1 as LNHNV and CDR2 as YYDKDF (reference sequence). The CDR3 bases are TGTGCCACCAGCAGACGACAGGCGTCTAACTATGGCTACACCTTC. Translation: CATSRRQASNYGYTF.

The chain is built from TRBV18 and TRBJ1-2, with TRBD1 as a possible D gene (6 bases). The CDR3 is made up of 16 amino acids. Germline lookup yields CDR1 KGHSH and CDR2 LQKENI. Trimming took 0 bases from V and 3 from J, leaving 14 bases between them. CDR3 sequence (DNA): TGTGCCAGCTCACCACCGCAGCCGAAGGGGGACTATGGCTACACCTTC. Its protein product is CASSPPQPKGDYGYTF.